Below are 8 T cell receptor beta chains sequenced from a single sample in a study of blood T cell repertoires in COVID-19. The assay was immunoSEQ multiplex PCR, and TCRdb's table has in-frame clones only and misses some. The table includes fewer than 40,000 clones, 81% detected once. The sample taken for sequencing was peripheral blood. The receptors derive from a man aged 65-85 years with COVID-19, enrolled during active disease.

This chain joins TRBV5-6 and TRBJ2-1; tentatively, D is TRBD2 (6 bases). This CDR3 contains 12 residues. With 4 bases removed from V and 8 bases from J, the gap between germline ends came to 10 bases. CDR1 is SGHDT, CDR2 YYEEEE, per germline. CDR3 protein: CASSLAGHEQFF. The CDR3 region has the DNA TGTGCCAGCAGCCTTGCGGGACATGAGCAGTTCTTC.

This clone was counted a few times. CDR3 residues: CASTDGTSSTYEQYF. The CDR3 region has the DNA TGTGCCAGCACCGACGGGACTAGCTCTACCTACGAGCAGTACTTC. This rearrangement joins TRBV28 to TRBJ2-7; 9 bases map to TRBD2. Germline V CDR1 and CDR2: MDHEN, SYDVKM. V lost 7 bases, J lost 2 bases, and 9 bases stayed unmatched. The CDR3 loop spans 15 amino acids. Based on the CDR3 plus reference TRBV28 and TRBJ2-7, the full variable domain is DVKVTQSSRYLVKRTGEKVFLECVQDMDHENMFWYRQDPGLGLRLIYFSYDVKMKEKGDIPEGYSVSREKKERFSLILESASTNQTSMYLCASTDGTSSTYEQYFGPGTRLTVT.

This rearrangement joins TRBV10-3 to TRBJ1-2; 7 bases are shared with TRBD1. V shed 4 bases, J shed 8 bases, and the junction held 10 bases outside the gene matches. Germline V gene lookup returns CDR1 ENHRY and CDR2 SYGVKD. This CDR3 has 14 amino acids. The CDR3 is CAISVSETGRGYTF. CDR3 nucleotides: TGTGCCATCAGTGTGTCCGAGACAGGGAGGGGCTACACCTTC.

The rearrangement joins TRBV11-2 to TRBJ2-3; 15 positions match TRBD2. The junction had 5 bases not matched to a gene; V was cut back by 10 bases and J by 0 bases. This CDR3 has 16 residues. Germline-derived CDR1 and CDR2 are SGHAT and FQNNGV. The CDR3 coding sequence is TGTGCCACTAATGGACTAGCGGGAGGGAGCACAGATACGCAGTATTTT. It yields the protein CATNGLAGGSTDTQYF.

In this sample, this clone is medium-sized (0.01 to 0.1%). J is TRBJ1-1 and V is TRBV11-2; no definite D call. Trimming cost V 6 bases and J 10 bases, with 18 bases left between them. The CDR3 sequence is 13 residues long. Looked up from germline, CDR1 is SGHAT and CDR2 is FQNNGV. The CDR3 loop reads CASSPGVREAAFF. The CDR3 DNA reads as TGTGCCAGCAGTCCGGGAGTGAGGGAAGCAGCTTTCTTT.

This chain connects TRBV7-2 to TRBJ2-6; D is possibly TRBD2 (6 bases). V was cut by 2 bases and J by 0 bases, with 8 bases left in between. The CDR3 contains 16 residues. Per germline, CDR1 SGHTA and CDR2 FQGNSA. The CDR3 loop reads CASSLWRGSGANVLTF. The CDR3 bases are TGTGCCAGCAGCTTATGGAGGGGCTCTGGGGCCAACGTCCTGACTTTC.

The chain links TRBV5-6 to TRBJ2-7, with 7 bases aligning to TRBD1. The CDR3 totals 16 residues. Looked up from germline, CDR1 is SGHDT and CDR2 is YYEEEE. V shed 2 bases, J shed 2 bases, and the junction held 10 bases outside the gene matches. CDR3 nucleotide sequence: TGTGCCAGCAGCTTTAATTTACAGGGGACCACCTACGAGCAGTACTTC. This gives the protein CASSFNLQGTTYEQYF.

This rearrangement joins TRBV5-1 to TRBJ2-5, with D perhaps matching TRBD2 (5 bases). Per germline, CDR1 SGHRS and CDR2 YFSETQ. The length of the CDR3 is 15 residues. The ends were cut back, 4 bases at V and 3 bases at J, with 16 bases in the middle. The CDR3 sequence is CASSRLGDREETQYF. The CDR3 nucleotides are TGCGCCAGCAGCCGACTCGGGGATAGGGAAGAGACCCAGTACTTC.